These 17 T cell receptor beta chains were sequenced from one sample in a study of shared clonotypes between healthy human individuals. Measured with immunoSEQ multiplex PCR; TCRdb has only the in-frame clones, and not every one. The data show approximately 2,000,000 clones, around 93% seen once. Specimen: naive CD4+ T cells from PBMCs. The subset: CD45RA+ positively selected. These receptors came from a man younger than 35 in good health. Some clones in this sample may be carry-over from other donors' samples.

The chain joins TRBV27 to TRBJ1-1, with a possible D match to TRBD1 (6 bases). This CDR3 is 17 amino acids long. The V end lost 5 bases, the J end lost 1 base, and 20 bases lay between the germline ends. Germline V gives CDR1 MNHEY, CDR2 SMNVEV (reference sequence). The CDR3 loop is CASSRPQQGPSNTEAFF. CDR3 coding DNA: TGTGCCAGCAGTCGTCCCCAACAGGGCCCATCGAACACTGAAGCTTTCTTT.

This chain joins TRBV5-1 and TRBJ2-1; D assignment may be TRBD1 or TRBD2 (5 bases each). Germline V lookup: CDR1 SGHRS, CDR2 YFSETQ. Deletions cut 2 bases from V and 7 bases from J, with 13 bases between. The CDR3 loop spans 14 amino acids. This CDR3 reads CASSFGTTTNEQFF. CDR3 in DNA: TGCGCCAGCAGCTTTGGGACCACGACGAATGAGCAGTTCTTC.

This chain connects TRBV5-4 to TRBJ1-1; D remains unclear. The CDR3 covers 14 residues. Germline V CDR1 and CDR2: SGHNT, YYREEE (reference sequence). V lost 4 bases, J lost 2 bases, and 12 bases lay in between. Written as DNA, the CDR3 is TGTGCCAGCAGCCCAGTCCCTGAAAACACTGAAGCTTTCTTT. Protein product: CASSPVPENTEAFF.

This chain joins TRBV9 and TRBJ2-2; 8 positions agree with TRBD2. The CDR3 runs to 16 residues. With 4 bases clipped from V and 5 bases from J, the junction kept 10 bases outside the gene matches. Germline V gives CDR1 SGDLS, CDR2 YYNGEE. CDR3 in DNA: TGTGCCAGCAGCCCCCGGGGGGGCCGGGGGACCGGGGAGCTGTTTTTT. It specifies CASSPRGGRGTGELFF.

Here the CDR3 DNA reads TGTGCCAGCAGCTTGGCCCCGGGACAGGGCCTCTACGAGCAGTACTTC. Encoded protein: CASSLAPGQGLYEQYF. J is TRBJ2-7 and V is TRBV5-4; 9 nucleotides line up with TRBD1. The trim removed 0 bases at V and 3 bases at J, leaving 7 bases unmatched. Germline lookup yields CDR1 SGHNT and CDR2 YYREEE (reference sequence). The CDR3 covers 16 residues.

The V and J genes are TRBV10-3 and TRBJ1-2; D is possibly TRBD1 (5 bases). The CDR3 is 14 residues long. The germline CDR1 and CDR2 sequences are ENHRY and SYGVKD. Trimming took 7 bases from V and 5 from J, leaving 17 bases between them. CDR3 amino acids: CAITRSRQFYGYTF. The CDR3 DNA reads TGTGCCATCACTCGTTCTCGACAGTTTTATGGCTACACCTTC.

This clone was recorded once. The CDR3 spells CSATTGAGGNQPQHF. CDR3 bases: TGCAGCGCGACGACAGGGGCCGGCGGCAATCAGCCCCAGCATTTT. The chain is built from TRBV29-1 and TRBJ1-5; 8 nucleotides match TRBD1. The CDR3 covers 15 residues. Trimming took 7 bases from V and 2 from J; bases not matched to a gene: 10. In germline, CDR1 is SQVTM, CDR2 ANQGSEA.

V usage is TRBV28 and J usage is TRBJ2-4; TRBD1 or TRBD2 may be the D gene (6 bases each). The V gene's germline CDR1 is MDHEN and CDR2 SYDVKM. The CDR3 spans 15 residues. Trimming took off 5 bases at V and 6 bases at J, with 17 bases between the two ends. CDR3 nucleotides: TGTGCCAGCAGTCCCAGTCGGGGGCGAGGAAACATTCAGTACTTC. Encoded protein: CASSPSRGRGNIQYF.

DNA of the CDR3: TGTGCCAGCAATCCTAGCTTAGGTACCGGGGAGCTGTTTTTT. Its translation is CASNPSLGTGELFF. The V call is TRBV7-2, the J call TRBJ2-2; D possibly corresponds to TRBD2 (5 bases). Germline assignment: CDR1 SGHTA and CDR2 FQGNSA. V was clipped by 7 bases and J by 5 bases, with 14 bases between them. This CDR3 has 14 amino acids.

CDR3 residues: CASSPRTMGENGNEQFF. CDR3 nucleotide sequence: TGTGCCAGCAGCCCGCGGACGATGGGGGAGAATGGGAATGAGCAGTTCTTC. The rearrangement uses TRBV4-2 and TRBJ2-1; D is tentatively TRBD1 or TRBD2 (5 bases each). From germline, CDR1 is LGHNA and CDR2 YNFKEQ. This CDR3 contains 17 residues. Trimming took off 4 bases at V and 7 bases at J, with 23 bases between the two ends.

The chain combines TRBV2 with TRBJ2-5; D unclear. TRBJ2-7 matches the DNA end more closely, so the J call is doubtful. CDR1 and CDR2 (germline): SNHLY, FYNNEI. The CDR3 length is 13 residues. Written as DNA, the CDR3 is TGTGCCAGCAGTGAAGCGGAAGGCCACGAGCAGTACTTC. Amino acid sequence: CASSEAEGHEQYF.

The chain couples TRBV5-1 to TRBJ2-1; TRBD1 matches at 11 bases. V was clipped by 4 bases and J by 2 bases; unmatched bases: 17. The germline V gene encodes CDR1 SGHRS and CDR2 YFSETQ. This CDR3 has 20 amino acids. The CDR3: CASSPEGQGAAGITYNEQFF. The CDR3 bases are TGCGCCAGCAGCCCCGAAGGACAGGGGGCAGCGGGAATCACCTACAATGAGCAGTTCTTC.

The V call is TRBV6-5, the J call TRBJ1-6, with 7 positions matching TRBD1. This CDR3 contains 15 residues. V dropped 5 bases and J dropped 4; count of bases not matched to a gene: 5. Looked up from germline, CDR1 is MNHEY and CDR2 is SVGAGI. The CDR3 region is CASSPGTAYNSPLHF. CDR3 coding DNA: TGTGCCAGCAGTCCCGGGACAGCTTATAATTCACCCCTCCACTTT.

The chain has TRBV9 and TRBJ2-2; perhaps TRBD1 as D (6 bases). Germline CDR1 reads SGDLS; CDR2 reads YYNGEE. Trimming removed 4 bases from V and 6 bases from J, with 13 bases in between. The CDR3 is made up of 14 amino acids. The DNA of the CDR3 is TGTGCCAGCAGCCGGGACACATGGCCCGGGGAGCTGTTTTTT. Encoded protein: CASSRDTWPGELFF.

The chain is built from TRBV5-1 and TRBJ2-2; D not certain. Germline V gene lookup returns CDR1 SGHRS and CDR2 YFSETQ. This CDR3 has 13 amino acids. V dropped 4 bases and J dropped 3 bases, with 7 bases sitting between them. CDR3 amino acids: CASSQGHTGELFF. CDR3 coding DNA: TGCGCCAGCAGCCAAGGACACACCGGGGAGCTGTTTTTT.

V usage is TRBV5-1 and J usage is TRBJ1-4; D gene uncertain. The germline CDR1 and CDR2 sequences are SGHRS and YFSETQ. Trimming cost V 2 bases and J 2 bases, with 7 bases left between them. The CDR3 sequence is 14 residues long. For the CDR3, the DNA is TGCGCCAGCAGCTTTGGGGATACTAATGAAAAACTGTTTTTT. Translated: CASSFGDTNEKLFF.

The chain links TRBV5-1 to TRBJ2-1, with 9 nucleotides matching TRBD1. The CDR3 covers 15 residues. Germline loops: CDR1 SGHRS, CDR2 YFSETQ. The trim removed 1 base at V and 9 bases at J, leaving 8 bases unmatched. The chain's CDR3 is CASSLLQGAQFEQFF. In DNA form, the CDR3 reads TGCGCCAGCAGCTTGTTACAGGGGGCCCAGTTTGAGCAGTTCTTC.